This TCR beta chain stems from a study of T cell responses to AZD1222 COVID-19 vaccine. Study observations and caveats: Spike-specific TCR breadth rose after two AZD1222 doses, and depth rose as well. Clonal diversity was possibly underestimated, and white British individuals and females predominated among donors. The span of vaccine-associated CD4 TCRs extended across spike, with dominance at 160-218 and 743-854.

Only in-frame clones appear in the TCRdb table, and some are missing; sequencing was by immunoSEQ multiplex PCR. Here the sample spans more than 150,000 clones, about 92% being singletons. In its sample, this clone was seen a few times. As yet, its antigen is unknown. V lost 4 bases and J lost 4, with 8 bases in between. The CDR3 length is 13 residues. Germline V gene lookup returns CDR1 SGHTA and CDR2 FQGNSA. The chain links TRBV7-2 to TRBJ1-5; no reliable D call. This TCR derives from an adult in good health. Sequencing was performed on peripheral blood, taken on day 0 of AZD1222 vaccination. The CDR3 DNA reads as TGTGCCAGCAGCTCGGAAGTGAATCAGCCCCAGCATTTT. Amino acids: CASSSEVNQPQHF.